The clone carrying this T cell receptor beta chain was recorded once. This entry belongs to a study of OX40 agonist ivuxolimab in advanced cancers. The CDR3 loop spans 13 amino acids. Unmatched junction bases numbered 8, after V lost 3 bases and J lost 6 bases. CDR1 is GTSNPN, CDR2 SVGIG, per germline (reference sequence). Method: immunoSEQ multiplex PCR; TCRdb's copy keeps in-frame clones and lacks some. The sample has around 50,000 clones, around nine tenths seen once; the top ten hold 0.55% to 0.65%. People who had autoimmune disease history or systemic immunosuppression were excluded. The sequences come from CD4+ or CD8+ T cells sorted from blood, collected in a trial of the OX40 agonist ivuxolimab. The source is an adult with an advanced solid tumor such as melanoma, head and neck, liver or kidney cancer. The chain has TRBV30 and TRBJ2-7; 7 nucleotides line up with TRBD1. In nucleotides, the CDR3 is TGTGCCTGGAGCAAACGTCGGGACAGCGAGCAGTACTTC. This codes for CAWSKRRDSEQYF.